Following are 17 T cell receptor beta chains from one sample sequenced in a study of T cells in Graves' hyperthyroidism and ophthalmopathy. Using RNA transcripts as the source, TCR beta CDR3 regions were amplified. RT-PCR in the first round (using the HTBI primer set) targeted the TCR CDR3. MiXCR, run by TCRdb on the multiplex PCR reads, gives a single entry per CDR3 protein. The profile shows 550,000 to 800,000 distinct CDR3 sequences, 15% to 20% of them singletons. The sample taken for sequencing was blood. These receptors all stem from a man between 45 and 60 years old with Graves' hyperthyroidism.

The sample holds many counts of this clonotype. The V and J genes are TRBV6-1 and TRBJ2-1; D is undetermined. V lost 8 bases, J lost 7 bases, and 21 bases lay in between. The CDR3 has 15 amino acids. Germline CDR1 and CDR2: MNHNS and SASEGT. CDR3 region: CASSPSEGIRNEQFF. The DNA for the CDR3 is TGTGCCAGCTCCCCGTCGGAAGGGATAAGGAATGAGCAGTTCTTC.

This clonotype was seen more than once but under ten times. The chain is built from TRBV2 and TRBJ1-4; possibly TRBD1 for D (5 bases). The length of the CDR3 is 14 residues. Trimming removed 3 bases from V and 2 bases from J, with 7 bases in between. Looked up from germline, CDR1 is SNHLY and CDR2 is FYNNEI. CDR3 bases: TGTGCCAGCAGTGATCGGGGGACTAATGAAAAACTGTTTTTT. Translated, it gives CASSDRGTNEKLFF.

This clonotype appeared many times. As DNA, the CDR3 is TGTGCCAGCAGTTACAGGCTAGCGTCCTACGAGCAGTACTTC. Translation: CASSYRLASYEQYF. This chain joins TRBV6-2 or TRBV6-3 and TRBJ2-7; D may be TRBD2 (6 bases). CDR1 is MNHEY, CDR2 SVGEGT, per germline. The length of the CDR3 is 14 residues. The ends were cut back, 2 bases at V and 1 base at J, with 9 bases in the middle.

This clonotype was seen many times. The chain joins TRBV28 to TRBJ1-5; D is ambiguous. The CDR3 loop spans 15 amino acids. The V gene's germline CDR1 is MDHEN and CDR2 SYDVKM. Trimming took off 8 bases at V and 5 bases at J, with 19 bases between the two ends. CDR3 bases: TGTGCCAGCCGCAATCGCGGCTCGGGCCATCAGCCCCAGCATTTT. Residues: CASRNRGSGHQPQHF.

CDR3 sequence reads: CSVQVDPYEQYF. The CDR3 DNA sequence: TGCAGCGTCCAGGTAGACCCCTACGAGCAGTACTTC. The chain joins TRBV29-1 to TRBJ2-7; no definite D call. In germline, CDR1 is SQVTM, CDR2 ANQGSEA. V lost 6 bases, J lost 2 bases, and 11 bases lay in between. This CDR3 comprises 12 residues.

This clonotype has ten or more counts. The chain carries TRBV2 and TRBJ2-1; the match to TRBD2 covers 8 bases. V lost 6 bases and J lost 3; bases outside the gene matches: 4. Germline CDR1 and CDR2: SNHLY and FYNNEI. The CDR3 has 14 residues. CDR3 region: CASSGLADYNEQFF. CDR3 DNA sequence: TGTGCCAGCAGCGGACTAGCTGACTACAATGAGCAGTTCTTC. The full variable domain, in which reference TRBV2 and TRBJ2-1 provide the parts outside the CDR3, is EPEVTQTPSHQVTQMGQEVILRCVPISNHLYFYWYRQILGQKVEFLVSFYNNEISEKSEIFDDQFSVERPDGSNFTLKIRSTKLEDSAMYFCASSGLADYNEQFFGPGTRLTVL.

The chain joins TRBV29-1 to TRBJ2-2, with 7 bases that match TRBD2. The CDR3 covers 12 residues. CDR1 SQVTM and CDR2 ANQGSEA come from the germline V gene. The CDR3 protein is CAGLANTGELFF. CDR3 DNA sequence: TGCGCCGGACTAGCGAACACCGGGGAGCTGTTTTTT.

The genes are TRBV4-2 and TRBJ2-3; TRBD2 might be the D (7 bases). V was clipped by 4 bases and J by 5 bases, with 16 bases between them. The CDR3 extends over 15 amino acids. The germline gives CDR1 LGHNA, CDR2 YNFKEQ. The CDR3 nucleotides are TGTGCCAGCAGCCCCGGACTAGGGGGAGTAGATACGCAGTATTTT. Its translation is CASSPGLGGVDTQYF.

The sample holds a few counts of this clonotype. The chain combines TRBV29-1 with TRBJ1-1; possibly TRBD1 for D (5 bases). Trimming stripped 1 base from V and 4 bases from J, with 10 bases between. This CDR3 spans 13 amino acids. In germline, CDR1 is SQVTM, CDR2 ANQGSEA. CDR3 sequence reads: CSVEGQTGTEAFF. The DNA for the CDR3 is TGCAGCGTTGAAGGACAGACGGGCACTGAAGCTTTCTTT.

This clonotype came up a few times. J is TRBJ1-5 and V is TRBV7-9; the D is unclear. Trimming shortened V by 1 base and J by 0 bases, and 10 bases separated the two germline ends. The CDR3 extends over 16 amino acids. The germline CDR1 and CDR2 sequences are SEHNR and FQNEAQ (reference sequence). CDR3 protein: CASSLGGRGSNQPQHF. In DNA, the CDR3 is TGTGCCAGCAGCTTAGGAGGGCGGGGTAGCAATCAGCCCCAGCATTTT.

There are many counts of this clonotype. This chain connects TRBV28 to TRBJ2-7; possibly TRBD1 for D (6 bases). The CDR3 spans 15 residues. V lost 5 bases and J 3 bases, leaving 17 bases between the germline ends. Germline V lookup: CDR1 MDHEN, CDR2 SYDVKM. The CDR3 DNA is TGTGCCAGCAGTCTCCCGACGACAGGAGGCTACGAGCAGTACTTC. Translated, it gives CASSLPTTGGYEQYF.

The chain carries TRBV7-3 and TRBJ2-5, with D tentatively TRBD1 or TRBD2 (5 bases each). The germline V and J ends were trimmed by 1 base and 0 bases, with 6 bases remaining between them. Germline V gene sequence: CDR1 SGHTA, CDR2 FQGTGA. CDR3 length: 14 amino acids. In DNA form, the CDR3 reads TGTGCCAGCAGCTTAAGGGGGTACCAAGAGACCCAGTACTTC. It encodes CASSLRGYQETQYF.

The sample holds many counts of this clonotype. The gene calls are TRBV28 and TRBJ2-1; D is undetermined. V was shortened by 5 bases and J by 7 bases, with 6 bases between the two germline ends. Germline values: CDR1 MDHEN, CDR2 SYDVKM. This CDR3 is built from 11 residues. CDR3 bases: TGTGCCAGCAGTAATGGTAATGAGCAGTTCTTC. Translating gives CASSNGNEQFF.

This clonotype has a handful of counts. The rearrangement uses TRBV30 and TRBJ1-5, with D hard to call. There are 15 residues in the CDR3. The germline CDR1 and CDR2 sequences are GTSNPN and SVGIG (reference sequence). Deletions cut 3 bases from V and 1 base from J, with 13 bases between. CDR3 coding DNA: TGTGCCTGGAGGGTGGTAGCGGTAAGCAATCAGCCCCAGCATTTT. Translating it yields CAWRVVAVSNQPQHF.

Many counts were recorded for this clonotype. This rearrangement joins TRBV19 to TRBJ2-7; the match to TRBD2 covers 7 bases. CDR3 length equals 14 residues. CDR1 is LNHDA, CDR2 SQIVND, per germline (reference sequence). J lost 3 bases, V lost 6 bases, and 8 bases had no gene match. CDR3 sequence reads: CASSFALADYEQYF. As DNA, the CDR3 is TGTGCCAGTAGCTTTGCCCTAGCGGACTACGAGCAGTACTTC.

The chain links TRBV24-1 to TRBJ2-1; perhaps TRBD1 as D (5 bases). Per the germline V gene, CDR1 is KGHDR and CDR2 is SFDVKD. Trimming took off 4 bases at V and 3 bases at J, with 18 bases between the two ends. The CDR3 is 17 amino acids. The CDR3 reads CATSDSTATGLYNEQFF. CDR3 DNA: TGTGCCACCAGTGACTCCACGGCCACAGGCCTCTACAATGAGCAGTTCTTC.

Concerning this clonotype: A read error may explain this, as a much larger clone is one base away. The chain carries TRBV6-2 or TRBV6-3 and TRBJ2-7, with no clear D. This CDR3 contains 13 residues. The germline CDR1 and CDR2 sequences are MNHEY and SVGEGT. The ends were cut back, 4 bases at V and 4 bases at J, with 11 bases in the middle. The CDR3 DNA follows: TGTGCCAGCAGTTCCAGCAATAAGTACGAGCAGTACTTC. Translating gives CASSSSNKYEQYF.